This record looks at one TCR beta chain sequence and its context. The antigen is not known. These data belong to a study of shared clonotypes between healthy human individuals. Whole-study results and caveats: Investigators expected sequencing depth to affect clonotype sharing among donors.

Measured with immunoSEQ multiplex PCR; TCRdb has only the in-frame clones, and not every one. The table shows about 480,000 clones, with 75% to 80% occurring only once. The receptor was derived from a woman in her thirties or forties in good health. Some clones in this sample may be carry-over from other donors' samples. The source material was PBMCs.

The DNA for the CDR3 is TGTGCCAGCAGTGGAAAACTAGCGGGTCTAACCGGGGAGCTGTTTTTT. As protein: CASSGKLAGLTGELFF. V usage is TRBV6-1 and J usage is TRBJ2-2; TRBD2 matches 9 bases. V dropped 4 bases and J dropped 5; count of bases not matched to a gene: 8. Germline V CDR1 and CDR2: MNHNS, SASEGT. The CDR3 extends over 16 amino acids.